The entry below describes one T cell receptor (beta chain). Its antigen remains unidentified. The data derive from a study of T cell responses to AZD1222 COVID-19 vaccine. Study-level findings and limits: Donor demographics were predominantly white British with a female majority; clonal diversity may be underestimated.

The CDR3 covers 17 residues. In germline, CDR1 is SGHRS, CDR2 YFSETQ. The ends lost 9 bases at V and 2 bases at J; junction bases unmatched: 17. Profiling relied on immunoSEQ multiplex PCR, and the TCRdb table lists in-frame clones only, not all of them. Of some 180,000 clones listed, 85% to 95% were seen once; the top ten hold over 1%. The chain employs TRBV5-1 and TRBJ1-2; 9 bases agree with TRBD1. This specimen consisted of peripheral blood, obtained on day 0 of AZD1222 vaccination. This clonotype was sampled from an adult in good health. The chain's CDR3 is CATLVRGDREENYGYTF. The CDR3, as DNA: TGCGCCACCCTCGTGAGGGGGGACAGGGAAGAGAACTATGGCTACACCTTC. Drawing the rest from reference TRBV5-1 and TRBJ1-2, the complete variable domain is KAGVTQTPRYLIKTRGQQVTLSCSPISGHRSVSWYQQTPGQGLQFLFEYFSETQRNKGNFPGRFSGRQFSNSRSEMNVSTLELGDSALYLCATLVRGDREENYGYTFGSGTRLTVV.